Below are 13 T cell receptor beta chains sequenced from a single sample in a study of Graves' ophthalmopathy and Graves' hyperthyroidism. From RNA, the CDR3 regions of TCR beta chains were amplified and sequenced. HTBI primers served in a first-round RT-PCR, which a second-round multiplex PCR followed. Each CDR3 protein gets one entry after TCRdb re-called the multiplex PCR reads with MiXCR. Of almost 750,000 distinct CDR3 sequences in the sample, roughly 41% are singletons; the top ten hold approximately 43%. Sequenced material: peripheral blood. These receptors all come from an adult man with Graves' ophthalmopathy.

The rearrangement links TRBV7-9 to TRBJ2-2, with D possibly matching TRBD1 (6 bases). Germline V gene sequence: CDR1 SEHNR, CDR2 FQNEAQ (reference sequence). V was clipped by 11 bases and J by 0 bases, with 19 bases between them. The CDR3 spans 16 residues. CDR3 residues: CAWSPWTDPNTGELFF. The CDR3 nucleotides are TGTGCCTGGAGCCCCTGGACAGATCCGAACACCGGGGAGCTGTTTTTT.

The V call is TRBV25-1, the J call TRBJ1-2, with 9 positions matching TRBD1. Germline V CDR1 and CDR2: MGHDK, SYGVNS. Trimming at V came to 7 bases and at J to 4 bases, leaving 4 bases not matched to a gene. The CDR3 covers 13 residues. The CDR3 coding sequence is TGTGCCAGCACCGGGACAGGGTCCTATGGCTACACCTTC. Translating gives CASTGTGSYGYTF.

A note on this clonotype: An end of the junction differs from the germline gene, which may be a read error. The chain carries TRBV5-1 and TRBJ2-5; D perhaps matches TRBD2 (6 bases). The germline gives CDR1 SGHRS, CDR2 YFSETQ. There are 15 residues in the CDR3. As DNA, the CDR3 is TGTGCCAGCAGCTTAGCCGGCGGGGCCGGGGAGACCCAGTACTTC. It translates to CASSLAGGAGETQYF.

Ten or more counts support this clonotype. V usage is TRBV10-3 and J usage is TRBJ1-6; 8 bases are shared with TRBD1. J gave up 7 bases and V 10 bases, and 12 bases lay outside the gene matches. Germline CDR1 reads ENHRY; CDR2 reads SYGVKD. The CDR3 has 15 residues. The CDR3 DNA is TGTGCCAGCAGCCTGCCGGGACAGGTGAATTCACCCCTCCACTTT. Its protein is CASSLPGQVNSPLHF.

This clonotype occurred many times. The V call is TRBV7-2, the J call TRBJ1-1, with 9 bases aligning to TRBD1. In germline, CDR1 is SGHTA, CDR2 FQGNSA. CDR3 size: 13 residues. J lost 7 bases, V lost 6 bases, and 6 bases had no gene match. This CDR3 is CASRYTGGLEAFF. Here the CDR3 DNA reads TGTGCCAGCAGATACACAGGGGGCCTTGAAGCTTTCTTT.

Of note for this clonotype: The junction departs from the called germline gene at one end, perhaps through a read error. The chain carries TRBV7-9 and TRBJ2-2; D gene unclear. CDR1 and CDR2 from the germline V gene are SEHNR and FQNEAQ (reference sequence). CDR3 length: 12 residues. DNA for the CDR3: TGCGCCAGCAGCAACGACCCCGGGGAGCTGTTTTTT. This codes for CASSNDPGELFF.

This clonotype was seen at least ten times. The chain uses TRBV2 and TRBJ2-1, with 9 bases identical to TRBD2. The CDR3 length is 15 residues. With V trimmed by 6 bases and J by 4 bases, 7 bases remained unmatched. CDR1 and CDR2 (germline): SNHLY, FYNNEI. The CDR3 region is CASRTGTSLYNEQFF. In nucleotides, the CDR3 is TGTGCCAGCAGAACCGGGACTAGCCTATACAATGAGCAGTTCTTC.

This clonotype was seen many times. This chain uses TRBV29-1 with TRBJ1-3; D not certain. With 3 bases removed from V and 4 bases from J, the gap between germline ends came to 13 bases. The V gene's germline CDR1 is SQVTM and CDR2 ANQGSEA. CDR3 length equals 14 residues. The CDR3 DNA reads TGCAGCGTTGACAACGGGGTCGGGGGAAACACCATATATTTT. The encoded protein is CSVDNGVGGNTIYF.

The gene calls are TRBV7-2 and TRBJ2-7, with D uncertain. V was shortened by 4 bases and J by 5 bases, with 9 bases between the two germline ends. Germline V lookup: CDR1 SGHTA, CDR2 FQGNSA. The CDR3 extends over 12 amino acids. CDR3 region: CASSWGPNEQYF. CDR3 in DNA: TGTGCCAGCAGCTGGGGTCCGAACGAGCAGTACTTC.

This clonotype was seen a single time. This chain uses TRBV5-1 with TRBJ2-6, with 7 positions matching TRBD1. In germline, CDR1 is SGHRS, CDR2 YFSETQ. This CDR3 contains 18 residues. Germline trimming cut 4 bases from V and 0 bases from J; bases unmatched to any gene: 10. CDR3 protein: CASSPEGHRGSGANVLTF. Written as DNA, the CDR3 is TGCGCCAGCAGCCCAGAGGGACACAGGGGCTCTGGGGCCAACGTCCTGACTTTC.

This clonotype has a handful of counts. The gene calls are TRBV12-3 or TRBV12-4 and TRBJ2-2, with 8 bases identical to TRBD2. Losses at the gene ends were 5 bases for V and 6 bases for J; bases not matched to a gene: 8. CDR3 length: 15 amino acids. The CDR3 loop is CASSPEREHPGELFF. CDR3 nucleotides: TGTGCCAGCAGTCCGGAGCGGGAGCACCCCGGGGAGCTGTTTTTT.

Points on this clonotype: A much larger clone sits a single nucleotide away, making a read error possible. This chain joins TRBV24-1 and TRBJ2-5, with unresolved D. V was cut by 5 bases and J by 1 base, with 13 bases left in between. Germline CDR1 reads KGHDR; CDR2 reads SFDVKD. This CDR3 is built from 15 residues. DNA of the CDR3: TGTGCCACCAGTGGCCCCACGGACGGCCAAGAGACCCAGTACTTC. This codes for CATSGPTDGQETQYF.

This clonotype was found once. At one end the junction does not follow the germline gene, possibly because of a read error. The V gene is TRBV25-1, the J gene TRBJ2-7, with D possibly matching TRBD1 (6 bases). CDR1 is MGHDK, CDR2 SYGVNS, per germline. This CDR3 spans 14 amino acids. The CDR3 nucleotides read TGTGCCACCAGTGCCTCGGACAGCGCCTACGAGCAGTACTTC. It translates to CATSASDSAYEQYF.